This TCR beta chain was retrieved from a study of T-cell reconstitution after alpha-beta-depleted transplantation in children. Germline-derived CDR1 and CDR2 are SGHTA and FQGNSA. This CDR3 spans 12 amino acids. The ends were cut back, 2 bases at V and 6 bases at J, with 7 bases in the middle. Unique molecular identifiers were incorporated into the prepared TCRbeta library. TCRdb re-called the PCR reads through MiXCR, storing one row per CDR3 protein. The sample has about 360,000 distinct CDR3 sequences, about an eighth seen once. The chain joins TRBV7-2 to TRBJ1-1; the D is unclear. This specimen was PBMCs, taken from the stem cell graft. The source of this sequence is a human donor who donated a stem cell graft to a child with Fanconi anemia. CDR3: CASSLRLAEAFF. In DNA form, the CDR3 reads TGTGCCAGCAGCTTACGTTTGGCTGAAGCTTTCTTT. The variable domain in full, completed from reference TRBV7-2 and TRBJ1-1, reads GAGVSQSPSNKVTEKGKDVELRCDPISGHTALYWYRQSLGQGLEFLIYFQGNSAPDKSGLPSDRFSAERTGGSVSTLTIQRTQQEDSAVYLCASSLRLAEAFFGQGTRLTVV.